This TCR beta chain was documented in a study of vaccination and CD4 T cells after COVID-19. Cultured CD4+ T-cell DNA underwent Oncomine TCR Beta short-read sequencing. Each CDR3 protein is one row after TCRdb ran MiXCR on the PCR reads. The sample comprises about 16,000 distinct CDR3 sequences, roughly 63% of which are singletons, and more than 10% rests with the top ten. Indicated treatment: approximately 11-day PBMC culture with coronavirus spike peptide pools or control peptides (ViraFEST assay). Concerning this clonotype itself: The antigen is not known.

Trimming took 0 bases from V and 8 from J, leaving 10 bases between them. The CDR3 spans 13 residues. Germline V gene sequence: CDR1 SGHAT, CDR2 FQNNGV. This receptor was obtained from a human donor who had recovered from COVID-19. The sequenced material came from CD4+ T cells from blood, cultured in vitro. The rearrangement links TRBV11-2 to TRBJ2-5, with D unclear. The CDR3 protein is CASSLDGLRTQYF. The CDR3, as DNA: TGTGCCAGCAGCTTAGATGGGTTGAGAACCCAGTACTTC.